Listed below are T cell receptor beta chains from one sample, sequenced in a study of identical twins. In TCRdb, the 5' RACE reads were re-called with MiXCR into one record per CDR3 protein. The data contain about 900,000 distinct CDR3 sequences, roughly an eighth of them seen just once; the ten biggest clones take up about 1.6%. This sample also appeared in a second study, on yellow fever vaccine responses in identical twins.

The sample taken for sequencing was PBMCs. The receptors were gathered from a young woman in good health. The CDR3 runs from the conserved cysteine through the conserved F or W. The D gene is left open where the match is weak. Clone size is stated in some rows and not others, as once, few, many or a class when expanded.

TRBJ1-1	TRBD1	many	TRBV24-1	CATRRQGNTEAFF	TGTGCCACCCGAAGACAGGGAAACACTGAAGCTTTCTTT
TRBJ1-4	NA	NA	TRBV12-3/TRBV12-4	CASRSGPGVDEKLFF	TGTGCCAGCAGATCGGGACCGGGTGTCGATGAAAAACTGTTTTTT
TRBJ1-5	NA	NA	TRBV5-6	CASSLFGGASNQPQHF	TGTGCCAGCAGCTTGTTTGGAGGGGCTAGCAATCAGCCCCAGCATTTT
TRBJ2-5	TRBD1	many	TRBV4-1	CASSHAGQGGQETQYF	TGCGCCAGCAGCCACGCCGGACAGGGAGGACAAGAGACCCAGTACTTC
TRBJ2-3	TRBD2	few	TRBV20-1	CSAAVPSGGGDTQYF	TGCAGTGCTGCTGTCCCTAGCGGGGGGGGAGATACGCAGTATTTT
TRBJ1-5	NA	many	TRBV3-1	CASSQGPISNQPQHF	TGTGCCAGCAGCCAAGGGCCCATTAGCAATCAGCCCCAGCATTTT
TRBJ2-7	NA	NA	TRBV6-1	CASSGGRGSLTYEQYF	TGTGCCAGCAGCGGGGGCAGGGGCTCCCTTACCTACGAGCAGTACTTC
TRBJ2-5	NA	few	TRBV20-1	CSASSDRSQETQYF	TGCAGTGCTAGTTCTGACAGGAGCCAAGAGACCCAGTACTTC
TRBJ2-5	TRBD1	NA	TRBV7-9	CASSLTGTWGETQYF	TGTGCCAGCAGCTTGACAGGGACGTGGGGGGAGACCCAGTACTTC
TRBJ2-2	NA	few	TRBV9	CASSEGRGRGVGELFF	TGTGCCAGCAGCGAGGGTCGAGGGAGAGGTGTCGGGGAGCTGTTTTTT
TRBJ2-6	NA	many	TRBV6-5	CASSSASGAGANVLTF	TGTGCCAGCAGTTCGGCGTCGGGTGCCGGGGCCAACGTCCTGACTTTC
TRBJ2-1	TRBD1	NA	TRBV18	CASSPPEGDRRYNEQFF	TGTGCCAGCTCACCACCGGAGGGGGACAGGAGGTACAATGAGCAGTTCTTC
TRBJ2-3	NA	few	TRBV9	CASSVIGTDTQYF	TGTGCCAGCAGCGTAATTGGCACAGATACGCAGTATTTT
TRBJ1-5	TRBD1	few	TRBV6-1	CASSVGTAKDQPQHF	TGTGCCAGCAGTGTCGGGACAGCGAAGGATCAGCCCCAGCATTTT
TRBJ2-5	TRBD2	NA	TRBV5-1	CASNFRGTSEETQYF	TGCGCCAGCAATTTTCGCGGGACTAGCGAGGAGACCCAGTACTTC
TRBJ1-5	NA	NA	TRBV5-1	CASSLASGANQPQHF	TGCGCCAGCAGCTTGGCCTCGGGGGCCAATCAGCCCCAGCATTTT
TRBJ2-1	TRBD1	NA	TRBV6-1	CAYGDRAGEQFF	TGTGCCTATGGGGACAGGGCTGGCGAGCAGTTCTTC
TRBJ1-3	NA	many	TRBV12-3/TRBV12-4	CASSLMSSGNTIYF	TGTGCCAGCAGTCTTATGAGCTCTGGAAACACCATATATTTT
TRBJ2-1	TRBD2	NA	TRBV14	CASSQGAGGGAFSNEQFF	TGTGCCAGCAGCCAAGGGGCCGGCGGGGGGGCCTTTAGCAATGAGCAGTTCTTC
TRBJ2-1	NA	few	TRBV5-1	CASSSTRNNEQFF	TGCGCCAGCAGCTCCACTAGAAACAATGAGCAGTTCTTC
TRBJ1-1	NA	NA	TRBV5-1	CASSHGIGVENTEAFF	TGCGCCAGCAGCCATGGAATCGGGGTAGAGAACACTGAAGCTTTCTTT
TRBJ2-5	TRBD1	NA	TRBV11-2	CASSFQGVETQYF	TGTGCCAGCAGCTTTCAGGGGGTTGAGACCCAGTACTTC